Reported below is one T cell receptor beta chain. Mismatch with germline at one junction end may stem from a read error. The sample belongs to a study of blood T cells in healthy people across ages. Then a second PCR, running about 6 to 12 cycles, was carried out with a sample-barcoded 5' primer and a J-beta primer mix. TCRdb independently ran MiXCR on the 5' RACE reads; one entry per CDR3 protein. The sample has approximately 900,000 distinct CDR3 sequences, almost 30% seen once. This CDR3 spans 14 amino acids. Germline assignment: CDR1 SGHRS and CDR2 YFSETQ. This same sample was also taken into another study, of T cells of mothers and their children.

The receptor comes from a woman aged 40 to 50 in good health. The sequenced material came from blood. This rearrangement joins TRBV5-1 to TRBJ1-2; 8 bases fit TRBD1. CDR3 bases: TGCGTCAGCTCGCGCGGACAGGGCTCCGATGGCTACACCTTC. It is translated as CVSSRGQGSDGYTF.